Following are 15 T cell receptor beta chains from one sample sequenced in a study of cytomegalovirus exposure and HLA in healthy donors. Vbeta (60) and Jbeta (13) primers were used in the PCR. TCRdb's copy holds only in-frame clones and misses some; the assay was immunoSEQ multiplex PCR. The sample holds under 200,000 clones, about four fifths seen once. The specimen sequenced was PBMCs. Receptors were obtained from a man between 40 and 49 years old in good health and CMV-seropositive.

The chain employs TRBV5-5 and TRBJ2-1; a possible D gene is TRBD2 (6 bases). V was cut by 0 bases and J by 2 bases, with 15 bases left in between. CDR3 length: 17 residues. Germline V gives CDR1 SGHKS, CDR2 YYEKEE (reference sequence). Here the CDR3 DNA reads TGTGCCAGCAGCTTGGCCCTCCCTAGCGCGGCCTACAATGAGCAGTTCTTC. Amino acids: CASSLALPSAAYNEQFF.

CDR3 amino acids: CASSLLAVSYNEQFF. The CDR3 nucleotides read TGTGCCAGCAGCTTACTAGCCGTTAGCTACAATGAGCAGTTCTTC. V is TRBV7-6 and J is TRBJ2-1, with D perhaps matching TRBD2 (5 bases). Between the trimmed V and J ends, which lost 2 bases and 3 bases, there was a span of 11 bases. Germline V gene sequence: CDR1 SGHVS, CDR2 FNYEAQ. This CDR3 is built from 15 residues.

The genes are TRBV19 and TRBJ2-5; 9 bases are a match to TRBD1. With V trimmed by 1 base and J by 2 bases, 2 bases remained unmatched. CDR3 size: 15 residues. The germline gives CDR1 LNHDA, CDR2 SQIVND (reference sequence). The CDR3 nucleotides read TGTGCCAGTAGTATAGTTGGACAGGGGCAAGAGACCCAGTACTTC. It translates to CASSIVGQGQETQYF. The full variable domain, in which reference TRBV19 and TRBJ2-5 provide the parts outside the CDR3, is DGGITQSPKYLFRKEGQNVTLSCEQNLNHDAMYWYRQDPGQGLRLIYYSQIVNDFQKGDIAEGYSVSREKKESFPLTVTSAQKNPTAFYLCASSIVGQGQETQYFGPGTRLLVL.

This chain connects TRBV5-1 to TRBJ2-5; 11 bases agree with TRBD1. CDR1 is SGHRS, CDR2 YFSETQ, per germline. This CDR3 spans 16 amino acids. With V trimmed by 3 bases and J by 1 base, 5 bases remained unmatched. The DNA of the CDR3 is TGCGCCAGCAGCTCCGCCGGGACAGGGGGCCAAGAGACCCAGTACTTC. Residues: CASSSAGTGGQETQYF.

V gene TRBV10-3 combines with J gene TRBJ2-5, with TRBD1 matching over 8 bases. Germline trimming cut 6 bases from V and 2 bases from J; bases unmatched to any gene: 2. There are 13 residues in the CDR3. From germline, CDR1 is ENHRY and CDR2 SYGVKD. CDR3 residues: CAIRRQGQETQYF. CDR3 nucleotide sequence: TGTGCCATCAGAAGACAGGGGCAAGAGACCCAGTACTTC.

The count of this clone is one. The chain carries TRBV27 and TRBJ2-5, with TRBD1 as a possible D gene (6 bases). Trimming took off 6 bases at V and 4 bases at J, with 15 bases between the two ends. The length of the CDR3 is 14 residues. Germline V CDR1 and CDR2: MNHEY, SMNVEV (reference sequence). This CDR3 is CASSLRGSPETQYF. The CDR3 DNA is TGTGCCAGCAGCCTCAGGGGATCTCCAGAGACCCAGTACTTC.

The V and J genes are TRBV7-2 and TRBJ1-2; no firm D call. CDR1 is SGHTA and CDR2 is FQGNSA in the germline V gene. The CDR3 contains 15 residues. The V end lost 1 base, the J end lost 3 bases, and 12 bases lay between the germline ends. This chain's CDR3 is CASSLDWGADYGYTF. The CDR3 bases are TGTGCCAGCAGCTTAGACTGGGGAGCGGACTATGGCTACACCTTC.

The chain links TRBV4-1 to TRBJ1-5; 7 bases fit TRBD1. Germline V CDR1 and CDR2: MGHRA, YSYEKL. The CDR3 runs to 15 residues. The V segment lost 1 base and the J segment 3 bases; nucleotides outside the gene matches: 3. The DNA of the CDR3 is TGCGCCAGCAGCCAAGGGACAGGCGCCAATCAGCCCCAGCATTTT. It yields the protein CASSQGTGANQPQHF.

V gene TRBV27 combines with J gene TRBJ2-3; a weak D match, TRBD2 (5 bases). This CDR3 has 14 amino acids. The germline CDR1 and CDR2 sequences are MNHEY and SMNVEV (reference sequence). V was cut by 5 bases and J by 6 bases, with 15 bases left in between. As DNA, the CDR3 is TGTGCCAGCAGTCCAATGGACTCGACCGATACGCAGTATTTT. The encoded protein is CASSPMDSTDTQYF.

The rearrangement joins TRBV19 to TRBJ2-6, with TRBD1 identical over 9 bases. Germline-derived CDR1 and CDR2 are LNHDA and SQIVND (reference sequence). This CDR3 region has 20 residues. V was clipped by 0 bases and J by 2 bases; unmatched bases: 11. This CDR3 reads CASSIDDRGLAVTGANVLTF. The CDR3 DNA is TGTGCCAGTAGTATAGATGACAGGGGGTTAGCGGTGACTGGGGCCAACGTCCTGACTTTC.

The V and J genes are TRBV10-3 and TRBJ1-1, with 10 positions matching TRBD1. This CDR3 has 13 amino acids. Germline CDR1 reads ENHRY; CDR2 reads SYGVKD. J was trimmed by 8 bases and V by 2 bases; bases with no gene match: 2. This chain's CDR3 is CAISERTGGEAFF. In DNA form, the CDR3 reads TGTGCCATCAGTGAGCGGACAGGGGGAGAAGCTTTCTTT.

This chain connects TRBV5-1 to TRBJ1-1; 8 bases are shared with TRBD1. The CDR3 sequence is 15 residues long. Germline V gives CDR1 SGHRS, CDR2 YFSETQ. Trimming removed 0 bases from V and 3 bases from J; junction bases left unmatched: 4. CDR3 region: CASSLAGQVYTEAFF. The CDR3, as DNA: TGCGCCAGCAGCTTGGCGGGACAGGTTTACACTGAAGCTTTCTTT. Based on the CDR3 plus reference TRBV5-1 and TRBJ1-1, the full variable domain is KAGVTQTPRYLIKTRGQQVTLSCSPISGHRSVSWYQQTPGQGLQFLFEYFSETQRNKGNFPGRFSGRQFSNSRSEMNVSTLELGDSALYLCASSLAGQVYTEAFFGQGTRLTVV.

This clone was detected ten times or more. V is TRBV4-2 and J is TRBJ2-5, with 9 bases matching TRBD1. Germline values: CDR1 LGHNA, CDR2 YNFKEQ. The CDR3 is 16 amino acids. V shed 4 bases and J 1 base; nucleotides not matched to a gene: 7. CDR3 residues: CASSRRTGESQETQYF. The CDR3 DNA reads TGTGCCAGCAGCCGTAGGACAGGGGAGTCCCAAGAGACCCAGTACTTC.

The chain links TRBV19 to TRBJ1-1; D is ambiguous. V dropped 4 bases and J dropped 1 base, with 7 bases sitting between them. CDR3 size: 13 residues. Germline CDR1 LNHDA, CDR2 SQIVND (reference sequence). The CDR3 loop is CASSTYRNTEAFF. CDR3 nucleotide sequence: TGTGCCAGTAGTACCTACAGGAACACTGAAGCTTTCTTT.

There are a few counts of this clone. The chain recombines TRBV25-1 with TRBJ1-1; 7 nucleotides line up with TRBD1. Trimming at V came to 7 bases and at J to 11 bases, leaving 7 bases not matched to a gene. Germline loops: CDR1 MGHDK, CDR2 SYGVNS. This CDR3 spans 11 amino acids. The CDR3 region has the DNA TGTGCCAGCACCTCGACAGGGAGGGCTTTCTTT. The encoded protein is CASTSTGRAFF.